Listed below are T cell receptor beta chains from one sample, sequenced in a study of T cell repertoires in cytomegalovirus infection. In TCRdb, the reads were re-called with MiXCR into one record per CDR3 protein. The table includes 150,000 to 200,000 distinct CDR3 sequences, about 21% detected once. The sample consisted of PBMCs. The receptor source for this set is a human donor in good health (CMV status not recorded). Some clones in this sample may be carry-over from other donors' samples. CDR3s include the opening cysteine and the closing phenylalanine or tryptophan. A D gene is named only where the DNA matches it firmly. Size is omitted from some rows. Given values are once, few, many or a class for expanded clones.

TRBJ1-1	TRBD1	TRBV19	few	CASRWTGTGTEAFF	TGTGCCAGTAGGTGGACAGGGACGGGCACTGAAGCTTTCTTT
TRBJ1-1	-	TRBV11-2	-	CASSPQPTGTEAFF	TGTGCCAGCAGCCCGCAACCGACGGGCACTGAAGCTTTCTTT
TRBJ2-3	TRBD2	TRBV7-2	few	CASSPSRLVPGGVDTQYF	TGTGCCAGCAGCCCCTCCCGACTAGTCCCGGGGGGGGTAGATACGCAGTATTTT
TRBJ1-2	-	TRBV28	few	CASSLGGGNGYTF	TGTGCCAGCAGTTTAGGCGGAGGCAATGGCTACACCTTC
TRBJ1-1	-	TRBV29-1	few	CSVDDSQTSKAFF	TGCAGCGTTGATGATAGTCAGACAAGTAAAGCTTTCTTT
TRBJ2-6	-	TRBV29-1	-	CSVRSGTGANVLTF	TGCAGCGTTCGGTCAGGGACTGGGGCCAACGTCCTGACTTTC
TRBJ2-3	TRBD1	TRBV7-8	many	CASSLRRTGESTDTQYF	TGTGCCAGCAGCTTAAGAAGGACAGGGGAAAGCACAGATACGCAGTATTTT
TRBJ2-2	TRBD2	TRBV28	many	CASSFSTSGVSTGELFF	TGTGCCAGCAGTTTCTCGACTAGCGGGGTGTCAACCGGGGAGCTGTTTTTT
TRBJ2-1	-	TRBV7-2	many	CASSLSRESYNEQFF	TGTGCCAGCAGCTTATCGCGCGAATCCTACAATGAGCAGTTCTTC
TRBJ2-3	TRBD2	TRBV19	few	CASSPTSGGLTDTQYF	TGTGCCAGTAGCCCGACTAGCGGGGGGCTCACAGATACGCAGTATTTT
TRBJ2-2	TRBD2	TRBV7-7	-	CASSLAAGIAGAGELFF	TGTGCTAGCAGCTTAGCGGCGGGGATAGCGGGAGCCGGGGAGCTGTTTTTT
TRBJ1-2	TRBD1	TRBV7-6	-	CASSASQGGNGYTF	TGTGCCAGCAGCGCCTCACAGGGGGGGAATGGCTACACCTTC
TRBJ2-6	-	TRBV11-3	many	CASSFEASGANVLTF	TGTGCCAGCAGCTTTGAGGCCTCTGGGGCCAACGTCCTGACTTTC
TRBJ1-3	-	TRBV11-2	many	CASSQGASGNTIYF	TGTGCCAGCAGTCAGGGAGCCTCTGGAAACACCATATATTTT
TRBJ2-3	TRBD2	TRBV10-3	few	CAISGTSEHTDTQYF	TGTGCCATCAGCGGGACTAGCGAACACACAGATACGCAGTATTTT
TRBJ2-7	-	TRBV7-2	many	CASSPGQYEQYF	TGTGCCAGCAGCCCCGGACAGTACGAGCAGTACTTC
TRBJ2-3	-	TRBV19	few	CASTDRGAADTQYF	TGTGCCAGCACCGACAGAGGGGCGGCAGATACGCAGTATTTT
TRBJ2-1	TRBD1	TRBV24-1	-	CATSDPGTAYNEQFF	TGTGCCACCAGTGACCCCGGGACAGCATACAATGAGCAGTTCTTC
TRBJ2-5	-	TRBV7-6	-	CASSLFKRETQYF	TGTGCCAGCAGCTTATTTAAAAGGGAGACCCAGTACTTC
TRBJ2-7	-	TRBV25-1	few	CASSEAANTTYEQYF	TGTGCCAGCAGTGAAGCGGCAAATACAACCTACGAGCAGTACTTC
TRBJ1-2	TRBD1	TRBV20-1	many	CSARKTGTNYGYTF	TGCAGTGCACGTAAGACAGGGACCAACTATGGCTACACCTTC
TRBJ1-5	-	TRBV6-1	-	CASSEARRKNSNQPQHF	TGTGCCAGCAGTGAAGCGCGACGAAAGAATAGCAATCAGCCCCAGCATTTT
TRBJ2-1	-	TRBV28	few	CASSRRGYNEQFF	TGTGCCAGCAGTCGACGGGGTTACAATGAGCAGTTCTTC
TRBJ2-7	TRBD1	TRBV4-3	many	CASSQESRGPYEQYF	TGCGCCAGCAGCCAAGAGAGCAGGGGGCCGTACGAGCAGTACTTC
TRBJ2-1	TRBD2	TRBV19	few	CASSHRAGSSSYNEQFF	TGTGCCAGTAGTCACAGAGCGGGGTCCAGCTCCTACAATGAGCAGTTCTTC
TRBJ2-3	-	TRBV15	-	CATSRDDSQDF	TGTGCCACCAGCAGAGATGATAGCCAGGATTTT
TRBJ2-1	TRBD2	TRBV11-2	-	CASSLDPSGSGDEQFF	TGTGCCAGCAGCTTAGATCCTAGCGGGAGTGGCGATGAGCAGTTCTTC
TRBJ1-4	-	TRBV7-2	few	CASSYGTHEKLFF	TGTGCCAGCAGTTACGGGACCCACGAAAAACTGTTTTTT
TRBJ2-1	TRBD2	TRBV19	few	CASSPGLAGPFNEQFF	TGTGCCAGTAGTCCGGGACTAGCGGGGCCTTTCAATGAGCAGTTCTTC
TRBJ2-5	-	TRBV27	few	CASSFSGTQETQYF	TGTGCCAGCAGTTTCTCCGGGACACAAGAGACCCAGTACTTC
TRBJ1-6	-	TRBV12-3/TRBV12-4	-	CASRAVPPGSPLHF	TGTGCCAGCAGGGCAGTCCCCCCGGGCTCACCCCTCCACTTT
TRBJ1-2	TRBD1	TRBV10-2	-	CASSERQGDGYTF	TGCGCCAGCAGTGAGAGACAGGGGGATGGCTACACCTTC
TRBJ2-1	TRBD1	TRBV28	-	CASSLDRGVGNEQFF	TGTGCCAGCAGTTTAGACAGGGGAGTAGGAAATGAGCAGTTCTTC
TRBJ2-1	TRBD1	TRBV6-4	-	CASIRQGVSYNEQFF	TGTGCCAGCATTCGCCAGGGGGTGTCCTACAATGAGCAGTTCTTC
TRBJ1-6	-	TRBV12-3/TRBV12-4	-	CASGVLNNSPLHF	TGTGCCAGCGGGGTGTTGAATAATTCACCCCTCCACTTT
TRBJ2-1	TRBD2	TRBV7-3	-	CASSLTGGQSYNEQFF	TGTGCCAGCAGCTTAACGGGAGGGCAATCCTACAATGAGCAGTTCTTC
TRBJ1-2	-	TRBV4-2	few	CASSQELRELYGYTF	TGTGCCAGCAGCCAAGAATTACGGGAACTCTATGGCTACACCTTC
TRBJ2-1	-	TRBV6-5	-	CASSEPLGRGNEQFF	TGTGCCAGCAGCGAACCTCTGGGAAGGGGTAATGAGCAGTTCTTC
TRBJ2-2	-	TRBV6-2/TRBV6-3	-	CASSQRGATGELFF	TGTGCCAGCAGTCAACGGGGGGCAACCGGGGAGCTGTTTTTT
TRBJ2-7	-	TRBV7-8	-	CASSQDPSSYEQYF	TGTGCCAGCAGCCAAGACCCGAGCTCCTACGAGCAGTACTTC
TRBJ2-1	-	TRBV27	-	CASSLGVFTNNEQFF	TGTGCCAGCAGTTTAGGGGTTTTCACCAACAATGAGCAGTTCTTC
TRBJ2-7	-	TRBV7-2	many	CASSLSRTNPNEQYF	TGTGCCAGCAGCTTGTCACGGACTAATCCTAACGAGCAGTACTTC